This T cell receptor (beta chain) came from a study of PD-L1 blockade in urothelial cancer. Time point denoted: pretreatment peripheral blood. TCRdb's table, derived via immunoSEQ multiplex PCR, lists solely in-frame clones and lacks some. The repertoire includes 70,000 to 90,000 clones, approximately 87% of them detected once, and 13% to 15% sits in the top ten. Trimming took off 4 bases at V and 2 bases at J, with 9 bases between the two ends. The CDR3 has 13 residues. Germline loops: CDR1 SGHNT, CDR2 YYREEE (reference sequence). The chain carries TRBV5-4 and TRBJ1-1; the D gene is possibly TRBD1 (5 bases). The sequence came from a man in his 60s with urothelial cancer. Material: PBMCs, obtained around atezolizumab (anti-PD-L1) treatment. CDR3 nucleotide sequence: TGTGCCAGCAGCGTAACAGGTAACACTGAAGCTTTCTTT. The encoded protein is CASSVTGNTEAFF.